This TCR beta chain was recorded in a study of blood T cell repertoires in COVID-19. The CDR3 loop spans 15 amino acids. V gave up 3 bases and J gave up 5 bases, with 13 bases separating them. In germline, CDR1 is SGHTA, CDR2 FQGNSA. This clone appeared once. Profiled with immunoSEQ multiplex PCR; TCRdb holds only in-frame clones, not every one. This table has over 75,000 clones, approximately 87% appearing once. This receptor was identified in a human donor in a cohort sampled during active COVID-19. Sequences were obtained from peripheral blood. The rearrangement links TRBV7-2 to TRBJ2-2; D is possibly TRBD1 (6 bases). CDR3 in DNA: TGTGCCAGCAGCTTGTGGACAGCTAGAACCGGGGAGCTGTTTTTT. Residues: CASSLWTARTGELFF.